The 22 T cell receptor beta chains below come from one sample, sequenced in a study of control samples from healthy donors and cancer patients. TCRdb keeps only in-frame clones here, not all; method: immunoSEQ multiplex PCR. The table includes about 120,000 clones, approximately 90% detected once. The sample consisted of blood. All receptors derive from a woman in her 70s in good health.

In its sample, this clone was seen a few times. V gene TRBV7-9 combines with J gene TRBJ2-1; D remains unclear. Per germline, CDR1 SEHNR and CDR2 FQNEAQ (reference sequence). The CDR3 extends over 14 amino acids. With 5 bases removed from V and 10 bases from J, the gap between germline ends came to 18 bases. In DNA form, the CDR3 reads TGTGCCAGCAGCCCCCCGGGTGTTTCGCGGGAGCAGTTCTTC. Translated, it gives CASSPPGVSREQFF.

This chain uses TRBV18 with TRBJ2-7; TRBD1 might be the D (6 bases). Trimming shortened V by 2 bases and J by 6 bases, and 11 bases separated the two germline ends. The CDR3 sequence is 13 residues long. The germline gives CDR1 KGHSH, CDR2 LQKENI. CDR3 sequence reads: CASSPGAGAEQYF. CDR3 nucleotide sequence: TGTGCCAGCTCACCAGGGGCAGGGGCCGAGCAGTACTTC.

The chain joins TRBV19 to TRBJ1-5; no clear D. The CDR3 is 15 residues long. V shed 6 bases and J shed 1 base, with 13 bases lying between them. The germline V gene has CDR1 LNHDA and CDR2 SQIVND (reference sequence). CDR3 sequence: CASSFTTPSNQPQHF. The DNA of the CDR3 is TGTGCCAGTAGCTTCACGACACCGAGCAATCAGCCCCAGCATTTT.

The genes are TRBV6-1 and TRBJ1-2, with 10 bases aligning to TRBD1. With 3 bases clipped from V and 6 bases from J, the junction kept 4 bases outside the gene matches. CDR3 size: 14 residues. The germline CDR1 and CDR2 sequences are MNHNS and SASEGT. CDR3 in amino acids: CASSDWGTGDGYTF. CDR3 DNA: TGTGCCAGCAGTGATTGGGGGACAGGGGATGGCTACACCTTC.

The V gene is TRBV10-3, the J gene TRBJ1-1, with D possibly matching TRBD1 (5 bases). CDR3 size: 12 residues. Germline V gives CDR1 ENHRY, CDR2 SYGVKD. V lost 7 bases to trimming and J lost 1 base, with 7 bases between them. CDR3 protein: CAIKGQNTEAFF. The CDR3 DNA is TGTGCCATCAAAGGACAGAACACTGAAGCTTTCTTT.

This clone was counted a single time. The chain has TRBV2 and TRBJ2-7; 12 bases agree with TRBD2. CDR1 and CDR2 from the germline V gene are SNHLY and FYNNEI. Trimming cost V 4 bases and J 7 bases; bases outside gene matches: 11. CDR3 length equals 16 residues. CDR3 nucleotides: TGTGCCAGCAGTGCCGGGACTAGCGGGTATCCCTGGGAGCAGTACTTC. Amino acids: CASSAGTSGYPWEQYF.

This chain connects TRBV19 to TRBJ1-5; TRBD1 is a possible D gene (6 bases). Germline V lookup: CDR1 LNHDA, CDR2 SQIVND (reference sequence). Trimming took off 8 bases at V and 7 bases at J, with 18 bases between the two ends. This CDR3 spans 14 amino acids. The CDR3 DNA is TGTGCCAGTGACTATGGGGGCGAGCGGCAGCCCCAGCATTTT. Translated, it gives CASDYGGERQPQHF.

This chain uses TRBV6-6 with TRBJ2-7; 10 nucleotides agree with TRBD2. Unmatched junction bases numbered 8, after V lost 4 bases and J lost 2 bases. Germline V gene sequence: CDR1 MNHNY, CDR2 SVGAGI (reference sequence). The CDR3 loop spans 16 amino acids. In nucleotides, the CDR3 is TGTGCCAGCAGTTCGGTTAGCGGGGGGTTCACCTACGAGCAGTACTTC. Protein: CASSSVSGGFTYEQYF.

The gene calls are TRBV5-6 and TRBJ1-4; unclear D gene. Germline CDR1 SGHDT, CDR2 YYEEEE. V was trimmed by 1 base and J by 8 bases, leaving 9 bases between them. This CDR3 is built from 13 residues. This CDR3 is CASSLTSGEKLFF. The CDR3 DNA reads as TGTGCCAGCAGCTTGACCTCCGGGGAAAAACTGTTTTTT.

This CDR3 reads CASSVAGDSSYEQYF. The CDR3 DNA sequence: TGTGCCAGCAGCGTAGCCGGGGACAGCTCCTACGAGCAGTACTTC. The chain combines TRBV9 with TRBJ2-7; TRBD1 agrees at 7 bases. The V gene's germline CDR1 is SGDLS and CDR2 YYNGEE. The CDR3 consists of 15 residues. V gave up 0 bases and J gave up 0 bases; unmatched junction bases: 3.

V gene TRBV12-3 or TRBV12-4 combines with J gene TRBJ2-1; D is perhaps TRBD2 (5 bases). Trimming removed 4 bases at V and 9 bases at J, with 13 bases between. This CDR3 is built from 13 residues. This CDR3 reads CASSSDGKAEQFF. CDR3 sequence (DNA): TGTGCCAGCAGTTCGGACGGGAAGGCTGAGCAGTTCTTC.

The chain joins TRBV2 to TRBJ1-4; D uncertain. The germline V gene has CDR1 SNHLY and CDR2 FYNNEI. This CDR3 has 14 amino acids. The germline V and J ends were trimmed by 2 bases and 0 bases, with 4 bases remaining between them. The CDR3 reads CASSERATNEKLFF. In DNA form, the CDR3 reads TGTGCCAGCAGTGAAAGGGCAACTAATGAAAAACTGTTTTTT.

CDR3 nucleotide sequence: TGTGCCATCAGCGGGACAGGGCAATATAGCAATCAGCCCCAGCATTTT. It codes for CAISGTGQYSNQPQHF. The gene calls are TRBV10-3 and TRBJ1-5, with TRBD1 matching over 9 bases. The germline V gene has CDR1 ENHRY and CDR2 SYGVKD. V gave up 6 bases and J gave up 0 bases; unmatched junction bases: 6. The CDR3 runs 16 residues.

This rearrangement joins TRBV7-8 to TRBJ2-7; 9 bases align to TRBD1. V lost 5 bases, J lost 3 bases, and 8 bases stayed unmatched. CDR3 length equals 15 residues. Germline V gene data show CDR1 as SGHVS and CDR2 as FQNEAQ. In DNA form, the CDR3 reads TGTGCCAGCAGCAAAACTGACAGGGGGAACTACGAGCAGTACTTC. Its translation: CASSKTDRGNYEQYF.

V gene TRBV19 combines with J gene TRBJ1-1, with TRBD1 as a possible D gene (6 bases). V dropped 4 bases and J dropped 0 bases, with 24 bases sitting between them. The CDR3 length is 19 residues. Germline loops: CDR1 LNHDA, CDR2 SQIVND (reference sequence). CDR3 protein: CASSSDFVRTARLNTEAFF. The CDR3 coding sequence is TGTGCCAGTAGTAGTGACTTTGTAAGGACAGCCCGATTGAACACTGAAGCTTTCTTT.

This clone was counted once. CDR3: CASDRETGANVLTF. Written as DNA, the CDR3 is TGTGCCAGCGACCGGGAAACTGGGGCCAACGTCCTGACTTTC. The rearrangement uses TRBV9 and TRBJ2-6; D perhaps matches TRBD2 (5 bases). The germline V gene has CDR1 SGDLS and CDR2 YYNGEE. Between the trimmed V and J ends, which lost 7 bases and 2 bases, there was a span of 10 bases. The CDR3 has 14 residues. The full variable domain, rest sourced from reference TRBV9 and TRBJ2-6, is DSGVTQTPKHLITATGQRVTLRCSPRSGDLSVYWYQQSLDQGLQFLIQYYNGEERAKGNILERFSAQQFPDLHSELNLSSLELGDSALYFCASDRETGANVLTFGAGSRLTVL.

Regarding this clone: Different DNA sequences within this sample yield the same CDR3. The chain recombines TRBV6-4 with TRBJ1-1, with D unclear. The CDR3 totals 13 residues. The germline V gene has CDR1 MRHNA and CDR2 SNTAGT. The V end was cut by 0 bases, the J end by 1 base, with 3 bases between. CDR3 nucleotides: TGTGCCAGCAGTGACTCTCGGAACACTGAAGCTTTCTTT. As protein: CASSDSRNTEAFF.

The J gene is TRBJ2-3, the V gene TRBV2; D ambiguous. Germline CDR1 and CDR2: SNHLY and FYNNEI. This CDR3 is 12 amino acids long. Trimming removed 4 bases from V and 2 bases from J, with 4 bases in between. The CDR3 DNA sequence: TGTGCCAGCAGTGTACACACAGATACGCAGTATTTT. Translation: CASSVHTDTQYF.

The chain carries TRBV7-8 and TRBJ2-5; a weak D match, TRBD2 (5 bases). The CDR3 length is 13 residues. From germline, CDR1 is SGHVS and CDR2 FQNEAQ. Trimming cost V 3 bases and J 6 bases, with 11 bases left between them. CDR3 DNA sequence: TGTGCCAGCAGCTTGGATGGGAGTCAGACCCAGTACTTC. It encodes CASSLDGSQTQYF.

The V call is TRBV6-2 or TRBV6-3, the J call TRBJ1-5, with D hard to call. The V end lost 6 bases, the J end lost 7 bases, and 10 bases lay between the germline ends. Germline V lookup: CDR1 MNHEY, CDR2 SVGEGT. The CDR3 loop spans 12 amino acids. The CDR3 DNA follows: TGTGCCAGCAGCGAGACCCAACAGCCCCAGCATTTT. It encodes CASSETQQPQHF.

The chain recombines TRBV4-2 with TRBJ2-1; 15 nucleotides match TRBD2. The CDR3 is made up of 18 amino acids. Looked up from germline, CDR1 is LGHNA and CDR2 is YNFKEQ. The junction had 11 bases not matched to a gene; V was cut back by 3 bases and J by 8 bases. CDR3 in amino acids: CASSQGAGLAGGLDEQFF. CDR3 bases: TGTGCCAGCAGCCAGGGAGCTGGACTAGCGGGGGGGCTCGATGAGCAGTTCTTC.

The genes are TRBV3-1 (or the pseudogene TRBV3-2) and TRBJ2-7; D is possibly TRBD1 (5 bases). V gave up 2 bases and J gave up 4 bases, with 12 bases separating them. The CDR3 runs 14 residues. From germline, CDR1 is LGHDT and CDR2 YNNKEL (reference sequence). CDR3 sequence: CASSQSKRGYEQYF. DNA for the CDR3: TGTGCCAGCAGCCAATCAAAAAGGGGATACGAGCAGTACTTC.